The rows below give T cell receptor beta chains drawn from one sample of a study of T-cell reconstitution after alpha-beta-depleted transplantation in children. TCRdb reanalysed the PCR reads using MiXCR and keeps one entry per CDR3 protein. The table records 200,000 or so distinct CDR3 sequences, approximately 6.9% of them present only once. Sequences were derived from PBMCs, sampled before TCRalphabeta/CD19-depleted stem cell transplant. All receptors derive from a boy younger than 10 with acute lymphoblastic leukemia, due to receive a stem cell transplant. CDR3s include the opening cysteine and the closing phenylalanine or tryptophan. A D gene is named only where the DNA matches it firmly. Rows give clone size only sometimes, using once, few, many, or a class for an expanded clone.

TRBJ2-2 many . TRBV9 TGTGCCAGCAGCGTACGTTCGCCCGGGGAGCTGTTTTTT CASSVRSPGELFF
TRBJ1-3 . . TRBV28 TGTGCCAGCAGTTTCTTGGGGGCCTCTGGAAACACCATATATTTT CASSFLGASGNTIYF
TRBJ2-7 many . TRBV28 TGTGCCAGCAGTTTGACTGACGGAACCTACGAGCAGTACTTC CASSLTDGTYEQYF
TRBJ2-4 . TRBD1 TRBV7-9 TGTGCCAGCAGCTCCACAGGGGGCGAGGGGAAAAACATTCAGTACTTC CASSSTGGEGKNIQYF
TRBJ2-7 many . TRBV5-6 TGTGCCAGCAGCTTAACAATAACAGGCCCCAACGAGCAGTACTTC CASSLTITGPNEQYF
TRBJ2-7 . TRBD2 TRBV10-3 TGTGCCATCAGTGAGTTGACGGGAGGTCGAGACTACGAGCAGTACTTC CAISELTGGRDYEQYF
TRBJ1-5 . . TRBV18 TGTGCCAGCTTACCAGGCGAGGATCAGCCCCAGCATTTT CASLPGEDQPQHF
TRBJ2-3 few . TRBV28 TGTGCCAGCAGTTCAGGGCCCCTCTTAAGCACAGATACGCAGTATTTT CASSSGPLLSTDTQYF
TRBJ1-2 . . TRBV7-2 TGTGCCACCATTAAACGGACAGACTCTAACTATGGCTACACCTTC CATIKRTDSNYGYTF
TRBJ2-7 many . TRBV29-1 TGCAGCGTTGAAGATCACCGTTCAGGGCTCTACGAGCAGTACTTC CSVEDHRSGLYEQYF
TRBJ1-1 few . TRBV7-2 TGTGCCAGCAGCTTAGCAGAGGGTTTTAGGGGGGTAGGTGAAGCTTTCTTT CASSLAEGFRGVGEAFF
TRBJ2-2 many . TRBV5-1 TGCGCCAGCTTTAGGACGGGAAACACCGGGGAGCTGTTTTTT CASFRTGNTGELFF
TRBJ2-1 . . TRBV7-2 TGTGCCAGCAGCTTAGCCGGGGTTCATTACAATGAGCAGTTCTTC CASSLAGVHYNEQFF
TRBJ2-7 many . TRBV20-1 TGCAGTGCTAGTCCGGACAGACCCTACGAGCAGTACTTC CSASPDRPYEQYF
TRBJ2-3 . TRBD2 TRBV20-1 TGCAGTGCTCAAGGGGCTAGCGGGTTAGGAGATACGCAGTATTTT CSAQGASGLGDTQYF
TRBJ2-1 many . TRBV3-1 TGTGCCAGCAGCCAAGCGGGACCCTCCTACAATGAGCAGTTCTTC CASSQAGPSYNEQFF
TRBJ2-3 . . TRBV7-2 TGTGCCAGCAGCGCAACTAGGGGGGGCACAGATACGGAGTATTTT CASSATRGGTDTEYF
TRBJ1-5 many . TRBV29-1 TGCAGCGCCGCCGGGGTTCTTGGGCAGCCCCAGCATTTT CSAAGVLGQPQHF
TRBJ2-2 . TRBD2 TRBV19 TGTGCCAGTACCAGAATATGGGTAGCGGGGGCCCAAGCGAACACCGGGGAGCTGTTTTTT CASTRIWVAGAQANTGELFF
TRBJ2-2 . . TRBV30 TGTGCCTGGAGTGTAGAAGCCGGGGAGCTGTTTTTT CAWSVEAGELFF
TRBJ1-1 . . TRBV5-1 TGCGCCAGCAGCTTGAACTCAGACACTGAAGCTTTCTTT CASSLNSDTEAFF
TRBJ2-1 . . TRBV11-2 TGTGCCAGCAGCTTGGCGGGGACCATACGCTATGAGCAGTTCTTC CASSLAGTIRYEQFF
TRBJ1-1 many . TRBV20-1 TGCAGTGCTAGAGATCTTCCCCACACTGAAGCTTTCTTT CSARDLPHTEAFF
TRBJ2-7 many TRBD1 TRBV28 TGTGCCAGCAAATACAGGGGGATCTACGAGCAGTACTTC CASKYRGIYEQYF
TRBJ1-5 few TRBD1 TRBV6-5 TGTGCCAGCAGTTATAACAGGGGAGGGGATCAGCCCCAGCATTTT CASSYNRGGDQPQHF
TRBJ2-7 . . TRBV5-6 TGTGCCAGCAGCTTGGCGCTGCGGGGCTACGAGCAGTACTTC CASSLALRGYEQYF
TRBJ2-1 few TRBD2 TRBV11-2 TGTGCCAGCAGCTTCATCCAGCGGGATAGGAGCTCCTACAATGAGCAGTTCTTC CASSFIQRDRSSYNEQFF
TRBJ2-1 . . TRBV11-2 TGTGCCAGCAGCTTAGATAGGGTACAGGTTATTAGCTCCTACAATGAGCAGTTCTTC CASSLDRVQVISSYNEQFF
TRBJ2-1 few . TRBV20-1 TGCAGTGCGGACGATGGGACTTTCTACAATGAGCAGTTCTTC CSADDGTFYNEQFF
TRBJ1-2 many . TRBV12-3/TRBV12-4 TGTGCCAGCAGCCCTCACGAAGCGGGAGGTCCGAATGGCTACACCTTC CASSPHEAGGPNGYTF